This T cell receptor beta chain was observed in a study of shared clonotypes between healthy human individuals. Across the study: Three CD4 naive, three CD4 memory, two CD8 naive and one CD8 memory plate were used per donor. Findings and caveats of the study: An anticipated effect of sequencing depth on clonotype sharing among donors was recognized.

With respect to this clone: Its antigen is not identified.

V gave up 0 bases and J gave up 6 bases, with 9 bases separating them. The CDR3 consists of 13 residues. Germline loops: CDR1 SGHVS, CDR2 FQNEAQ. Selected positively for CCR7 and CD45RO-negative, naive CD8 cells excluded terminally differentiated effector memory CD45RA+ cells. Profiling relied on immunoSEQ multiplex PCR, and the TCRdb table lists in-frame clones only, not all of them. This table has about 820,000 clones, about 92% appearing once. V and J are TRBV7-8 and TRBJ2-7; D may be TRBD1 or TRBD2 (5 bases each). Sequencing used naive CD8+ T cells sorted from blood. This TCR was sampled from a man younger than 40 in good health. This CDR3 reads CASSLAAGAEQYF. In DNA form, the CDR3 reads TGTGCCAGCAGCTTAGCGGCCGGGGCCGAGCAGTACTTC.